Listed below are T cell receptor beta chains from one sample, sequenced in a study of T-cell reconstitution after alpha-beta-depleted transplantation in children. MiXCR, run by TCRdb on the PCR reads, gives a single entry per CDR3 protein. Among about 78,000 distinct CDR3 sequences listed, 14% were seen once. The sample here was PBMCs, mostly from graft donor cells, taken 180 days after TCRalphabeta/CD19-depleted stem cell transplant. Receptors originate from a male patient aged 2 to 9 who had a stem cell transplant for acute lymphoblastic leukemia, so the T cells may come from the graft donor. CDR3s include the opening cysteine and the closing phenylalanine or tryptophan. D genes are given only for firm matches. Size values are once, few and many counts, or a class for expanded clones, and some rows have none.

CASSRGQGVGNTEAFF TGCGCCAGCAGCCGGGGACAGGGGGTAGGGAACACTGAAGCTTTCTTT TRBJ1-1 TRBV5-1 TRBD1 NA
CSASVGREGFYEQYF TGCAGTGCTAGTGTGGGGAGGGAGGGATTCTACGAGCAGTACTTC TRBJ2-7 TRBV20-1 TRBD2 many
CASSPWLSGLSFNEQFF TGTGCCAGCAGCCCCTGGTTGAGCGGACTAAGCTTCAATGAGCAGTTCTTC TRBJ2-1 TRBV14 NA few
CASSSSGSTYNEQFF TGTGCCAGCAGCTCCAGCGGGAGTACCTACAATGAGCAGTTCTTC TRBJ2-1 TRBV7-2 TRBD2 NA
CAISFGGDRGLETQYF TGTGCCATCAGTTTCGGTGGGGACAGGGGGCTAGAGACCCAGTACTTC TRBJ2-5 TRBV10-3 TRBD1 NA
CATSRDGTGGEQYF TGTGCCACCAGCAGAGATGGTACGGGGGGAGAGCAGTACTTC TRBJ2-7 TRBV15 TRBD2 few
CASSLSGGIGYEQYF TGTGCCAGCAGTTTATCAGGCGGGATAGGGTACGAGCAGTACTTC TRBJ2-7 TRBV28 NA NA
CASSSGPSIGFEAFF TGTGCCAGCAGCTCGGGACCCTCCATAGGGTTTGAAGCTTTCTTT TRBJ1-1 TRBV7-6 NA few
CASRLDRGSYNEQFF TGTGCCAGCAGATTGGACAGGGGCTCCTACAATGAGCAGTTCTTC TRBJ2-1 TRBV7-9 TRBD1 few
CASSLSGTYQETQYF TGTGCCAGCAGCTTAAGCGGGACGTACCAAGAGACCCAGTACTTC TRBJ2-5 TRBV5-5 TRBD2 few
CASSLARERYEQYF TGTGCCAGCAGCTTAGCGCGCGAGAGATACGAGCAGTACTTC TRBJ2-7 TRBV7-2 NA NA
CASSVSAGVIYNEQFF TGTGCCAGCAGCGTATCTGCAGGCGTCATCTACAATGAGCAGTTCTTC TRBJ2-1 TRBV9 NA NA
CASSSSPDTQYF TGTGCCAGCAGCTCATCCCCAGATACGCAGTATTTT TRBJ2-3 TRBV4-2 NA NA
CASSQEAGRANQPQHF TGCGCCAGCAGCCAAGAGGCAGGGAGGGCCAATCAGCCCCAGCATTTT TRBJ1-5 TRBV4-3 NA NA
CSVMGGQGAKNIQYF TGCAGCGTCATGGGGGGACAGGGAGCCAAAAACATTCAGTACTTC TRBJ2-4 TRBV29-1 TRBD1 few
CSVGQTYEQYF TGCAGCGTTGGACAGACCTACGAGCAGTACTTC TRBJ2-7 TRBV29-1 NA once
CSARGGILAKNIQYF TGCAGTGCCCGGGGGGGGATTTTAGCCAAAAACATTCAGTACTTC TRBJ2-4 TRBV20-1 TRBD2 NA
CASSRGPSGAFF TGTGCCAGCAGCCGCGGACCTAGTGGCGCTTTCTTT TRBJ1-1 TRBV12-3/TRBV12-4 NA NA
CASSLAYDRSGSYEQYF TGTGCCAGCAGCTTGGCATACGATAGATCGGGTTCCTACGAGCAGTACTTC TRBJ2-7 TRBV5-5 NA few
CASSTMKAPEDADTQYF TGTGCCAGCAGTACGATGAAAGCTCCCGAAGACGCAGATACGCAGTATTTT TRBJ2-3 TRBV6-1 NA few
CSASGARETQYF TGCAGTGCTAGCGGGGCCAGGGAGACCCAGTACTTC TRBJ2-5 TRBV20-1 NA many
CSASRRGADTEAFF TGCAGTGCTTCTCGAAGAGGGGCGGACACTGAAGCTTTCTTT TRBJ1-1 TRBV20-1 NA NA
CASSLDRGLAFF TGTGCCAGCAGCCTTGACAGGGGGCTTGCTTTCTTT TRBJ1-1 TRBV5-6 TRBD1 few
CSARDPFTSGSTDTQYF TGCAGTGCTAGAGATCCCTTTACTAGCGGGAGCACAGATACGCAGTATTTT TRBJ2-3 TRBV20-1 TRBD2 many
CASSLVNTEAFF TGTGCCAGCAGCTTAGTTAACACTGAAGCTTTCTTT TRBJ1-1 TRBV7-2 NA NA
CSARNRVGNTEAFF TGCAGTGCTAGAAACAGGGTGGGGAACACTGAAGCTTTCTTT TRBJ1-1 TRBV20-1 NA NA
CASSLSAYSTGTYEQYF TGTGCCAGCAGCTTATCTGCCTACTCGACCGGCACCTACGAGCAGTACTTC TRBJ2-7 TRBV7-6 NA few
CASSLVWLALFLEDTQYF TGTGCCAGCAGCTTAGTTTGGCTAGCCCTTTTTTTAGAAGATACGCAGTATTTT TRBJ2-3 TRBV11-2 NA NA
CSAKVHSNQPQHF TGCAGTGCGAAAGTTCACAGCAATCAGCCCCAGCATTTT TRBJ1-5 TRBV20-1 NA many
CASSHSSGKGVGRDEQFF TGCGCCAGCAGCCATTCGAGCGGGAAGGGGGTTGGTAGGGATGAGCAGTTCTTC TRBJ2-1 TRBV4-3 NA NA
CASTKTGNSNQPQHF TGTGCCAGCACCAAGACAGGGAATAGCAATCAGCCCCAGCATTTT TRBJ1-5 TRBV7-2 TRBD1 few
CASSQGTGSGNTIYF TGCGCCAGCAGCCAAGGTACAGGCTCCGGAAACACCATATATTTT TRBJ1-3 TRBV4-3 NA many
CSVGTGRQPQHF TGCAGTGTCGGGACAGGGAGACAGCCCCAGCATTTT TRBJ1-5 TRBV20-1 TRBD1 few
CSAQDRDRGRGYGYTF TGCAGTGCTCAAGATAGGGACAGGGGCCGCGGCTATGGCTACACCTTC TRBJ1-2 TRBV20-1 TRBD1 NA
CASSVGVYNEQFF TGTGCCAGCAGCGTGGGGGTTTACAATGAGCAGTTCTTC TRBJ2-1 TRBV9 NA few
CASSLGTVGNQPQHF TGTGCCAGCTCACTCGGAACTGTGGGCAATCAGCCCCAGCATTTT TRBJ1-5 TRBV18 NA few
CTPISRETQYF TGCACTCCAATTAGCCGGGAGACCCAGTACTTC TRBJ2-5 TRBV20-1 NA NA
CASSMWGRPEQFF TGTGCCAGTAGTATGTGGGGGAGGCCCGAGCAGTTCTTC TRBJ2-1 TRBV19 NA NA
CASSYPGTRYSGQPQHF TGTGCCAGCAGCTATCCCGGGACTCGCTACTCGGGTCAGCCCCAGCATTTT TRBJ1-5 TRBV7-2 NA NA